The clone carrying this TCR beta chain was counted only a few times. The method was immunoSEQ multiplex PCR; TCRdb's version includes in-frame clones alone and lacks a portion of them. This sample carries about 110,000 clones, about 75% of them seen once, and the ten largest clones take roughly 21%. This record belongs to a study of blood T cell repertoires in COVID-19. Overall study context: The United States, Italy and Spain supplied acute and convalescent COVID-19 samples. In each case, the material was cDNA or gDNA derived from T cells, B-cell-depleted T cells, or PBMCs.

Trimming stripped 5 bases from V and 5 bases from J, with 19 bases between. Germline assignment: CDR1 LNHDA and CDR2 SQIVND (reference sequence). The length of the CDR3 is 15 residues. The sequencing input was peripheral blood. The chain links TRBV19 to TRBJ2-7; D remains unclear. This TCR was sampled from a woman in her 70s with acute or convalescent COVID-19. CDR3 coding DNA: TGTGCCAGTAGTTTATCAGGTTCGCTGTCTGACGAGCAGTACTTC. Its translation is CASSLSGSLSDEQYF.